This entry lists 24 T cell receptor beta chains sequenced from one sample in a study of shared clonotypes between healthy human individuals. The assay was immunoSEQ multiplex PCR, and TCRdb's table has in-frame clones only and misses some. The sample holds over a million clones, about 75% seen once. The sequenced sample was memory CD4+ T cells sorted from blood. Described subset: CD45RA-negative fraction. These receptors came from a young man in good health.

The chain carries TRBV19 and TRBJ2-1; TRBD2 aligns across 10 bases. Trimming cost V 4 bases and J 2 bases; bases outside gene matches: 8. CDR1 LNHDA and CDR2 SQIVND come from the germline V gene (reference sequence). The CDR3 length is 17 residues. The CDR3 region is CASSKGLAQNTYNEQFF. The CDR3 region has the DNA TGTGCCAGTAGTAAGGGACTAGCGCAAAACACCTACAATGAGCAGTTCTTC.

The table lists this clone with a count of one. The V and J genes are TRBV28 and TRBJ2-7, with D perhaps assigned TRBD1 or TRBD2 (5 bases each). The CDR3 loop spans 14 amino acids. Germline CDR1 is MDHEN and CDR2 is SYDVKM. Trimming shortened V by 5 bases and J by 2 bases, and 13 bases separated the two germline ends. CDR3 in amino acids: CASSRDVGPYEQYF. The CDR3 nucleotides read TGTGCCAGCAGTAGGGACGTAGGACCCTACGAGCAGTACTTC.

In this sample, this clone turned up once. The sample contains more than one DNA sequence encoding this CDR3. J is TRBJ1-2 and V is TRBV29-1; D remains ambiguous. Trimming removed 3 bases at V and 5 bases at J, with 7 bases between. This CDR3 has 11 amino acids. Germline V lookup: CDR1 SQVTM, CDR2 ANQGSEA. Here the CDR3 DNA reads TGCAGCGTTGACCCGGGATATGGCTACACCTTC. It is translated as CSVDPGYGYTF.

In this sample, this clone turned up a few times. CDR3 DNA sequence: TGTGCCAGCAGCTCCGGGACAGAATCCTATGGCTACACCTTC. As protein: CASSSGTESYGYTF. This sequence joins TRBV28 and TRBJ1-2; TRBD1 agrees at 7 bases. The V segment lost 6 bases and the J segment 4 bases; nucleotides outside the gene matches: 8. Germline V gene sequence: CDR1 MDHEN, CDR2 SYDVKM. This CDR3 spans 14 amino acids.

The chain couples TRBV10-3 to TRBJ2-3; D remains ambiguous. Germline V gene lookup returns CDR1 ENHRY and CDR2 SYGVKD. This CDR3 is built from 13 residues. V shed 0 bases and J shed 13 bases, with 14 bases lying between them. In nucleotides, the CDR3 is TGTGCCATCAGTGAGTCGACTCCCGGGTCCGAGTATTTT. This translates into CAISESTPGSEYF.

V gene TRBV13 combines with J gene TRBJ1-1; a weak D match, TRBD1 (5 bases). The germline V gene encodes CDR1 PRHDT and CDR2 FYEKMQ (reference sequence). This CDR3 region has 14 residues. V gave up 8 bases and J gave up 1 base, with 14 bases separating them. DNA for the CDR3: TGTGCCAGCCTAAATCGGGACCCGAACACTGAAGCTTTCTTT. Its protein is CASLNRDPNTEAFF.

The chain carries TRBV12-5 and TRBJ1-6; D unresolved. The CDR3 extends over 15 amino acids. Germline CDR1 is LGHNT and CDR2 is FRNRAP. Trimming shortened V by 1 base and J by 7 bases, and 11 bases separated the two germline ends. The CDR3 DNA reads TGTGCTAGTGGTTTGGGGAGTATATGGAATTCACCCCTCCACTTT. It is translated as CASGLGSIWNSPLHF.

Regarding this clone: Other nucleotide sequences in the sample specify the same CDR3. The chain couples TRBV5-1 to TRBJ1-6; 8 bases fit TRBD1. The CDR3 is made up of 15 amino acids. Germline trimming cut 0 bases from V and 8 bases from J; bases unmatched to any gene: 4. Germline CDR1 is SGHRS and CDR2 is YFSETQ. The CDR3: CASSLGQGAYSPLHF. CDR3 DNA: TGCGCCAGCAGCTTGGGGCAGGGGGCTTATTCACCCCTCCACTTT.

This clone occurred a few times. The chain carries TRBV30 and TRBJ1-2; a weak D match, TRBD1 (5 bases). This CDR3 comprises 13 residues. CDR1 is GTSNPN, CDR2 SVGIG, per germline (reference sequence). Trimming left V 2 bases short and J 8 bases short, with 15 bases between. The CDR3 bases are TGTGCCTGGAGTTTAAAGGGAGGGGTCGGCTACACCTTC. As protein: CAWSLKGGVGYTF.

As for this clone: Other DNA sequences in this sample translate to the same CDR3. V and J are TRBV5-6 and TRBJ1-5; unclear D gene. Germline V gene sequence: CDR1 SGHDT, CDR2 YYEEEE. V lost 0 bases, J lost 9 bases, and 7 bases lay in between. There are 12 residues in the CDR3. CDR3 protein: CASSLVLGPQHF. For the CDR3, the DNA is TGTGCCAGCAGCTTGGTTTTGGGGCCCCAGCATTTT.

The chain is built from TRBV14 and TRBJ2-1; 13 nucleotides match TRBD2. Germline loops: CDR1 SGHDN, CDR2 FVKESK. Trimming took 2 bases from V and 2 from J; bases not matched to a gene: 3. This CDR3 has 17 residues. The DNA for the CDR3 is TGTGCCAGCAGCCAATTAACTAGCGGGGGGGCCTACAATGAGCAGTTCTTC. Protein: CASSQLTSGGAYNEQFF.

The chain combines TRBV14 with TRBJ1-5; D not certain. V lost 0 bases and J lost 6, with 6 bases in between. The CDR3 contains 13 residues. CDR1 and CDR2 (germline): SGHDN, FVKESK. CDR3 loop: CASSQDSSQPQHF. Written as DNA, the CDR3 is TGTGCCAGCAGCCAAGATTCCTCTCAGCCCCAGCATTTT.

The sample holds many counts of this clone. CDR3 in amino acids: CASSQQGLSTDTQYF. CDR3 DNA: TGCGCCAGCAGTCAACAGGGGCTTAGCACAGATACGCAGTATTTT. The chain uses TRBV4-3 and TRBJ2-3, with 7 bases fitting TRBD1. V lost 6 bases and J lost 0; bases outside the gene matches: 6. CDR1 and CDR2 (germline): LGHNA, YSLEER. The CDR3 runs to 15 residues.

V and J are TRBV6-1 and TRBJ2-4; D unresolved. This CDR3 has 14 amino acids. The germline V and J ends were trimmed by 1 base and 2 bases, with 6 bases remaining between them. Per germline, CDR1 MNHNS and CDR2 SASEGT. This CDR3 reads CASSEVHPKNIQYF. DNA of the CDR3: TGTGCCAGCAGTGAAGTACATCCCAAAAACATTCAGTACTTC.

CDR3 sequence (DNA): TGTGCCAGCACCGGAGGGGGAGGGATATCTGGGGCCAACGTCCTGACTTTC. It specifies CASTGGGGISGANVLTF. The rearrangement joins TRBV2 to TRBJ2-6, with a tentative D call TRBD2 (7 bases). Germline CDR1 reads SNHLY; CDR2 reads FYNNEI. V lost 7 bases and J 1 base, leaving 17 bases between the germline ends. This CDR3 comprises 17 residues.

This clone was counted a few times. J is TRBJ2-7 and V is TRBV4-1; TRBD1 matches 7 bases. V gave up 4 bases and J gave up 1 base; unmatched junction bases: 1. Germline V gene lookup returns CDR1 MGHRA and CDR2 YSYEKL. The CDR3 has 13 amino acids. For the CDR3, the DNA is TGCGCCAGCAGCCCACAGGGGTCCTACGAGCAGTACTTC. It encodes CASSPQGSYEQYF.

The chain employs TRBV6-5 and TRBJ2-5; 7 positions agree with TRBD2. J gave up 2 bases and V 2 bases, and 5 bases lay outside the gene matches. There are 15 residues in the CDR3. Germline V gene sequence: CDR1 MNHEY, CDR2 SVGAGI. The CDR3 here is CASSYQGLTQETQYF. CDR3 nucleotides: TGTGCCAGCAGTTACCAGGGACTAACGCAAGAGACCCAGTACTTC.

Points on this clone: This likely reflects a read error, since a far larger clone is one base away. The genes are TRBV4-1 and TRBJ2-7; 10 positions agree with TRBD1. Unmatched junction bases numbered 6, after V lost 4 bases and J lost 3 bases. This CDR3 is 15 amino acids long. The germline gives CDR1 MGHRA, CDR2 YSYEKL. The CDR3 reads CASSLGQGVLYEQYF. The CDR3 bases are TGCGCCAGCAGCCTTGGACAGGGGGTCCTCTACGAGCAGTACTTC.

As to this clone: The sample contains more than one DNA sequence encoding this CDR3. V and J are TRBV7-9 and TRBJ1-2; no definite D call. CDR1 is SEHNR and CDR2 is FQNEAQ in the germline V gene (reference sequence). The V and J ends lost 1 base and 2 bases respectively, with 5 bases between them. The CDR3 length is 13 residues. CDR3 in DNA: TGTGCCAGCAGCTTAGGGGAAAACTATGGCTACACCTTC. This sequence encodes CASSLGENYGYTF.

This clone has only one observation. The genes are TRBV4-3 and TRBJ1-5; D is possibly TRBD1 (6 bases). Germline-derived CDR1 and CDR2 are LGHNA and YSLEER. The CDR3 spans 14 residues. Trimming stripped 3 bases from V and 0 bases from J, with 6 bases between. The CDR3: CASSQGHSNQPQHF. The CDR3 bases are TGCGCCAGCAGCCAGGGACATAGCAATCAGCCCCAGCATTTT.

The rearrangement uses TRBV27 and TRBJ1-3; TRBD1 agrees at 10 bases. The J call may be mistaken, given a closer DNA end match to TRBJ2-2. This CDR3 contains 16 residues. Germline-derived CDR1 and CDR2 are MNHEY and SMNVEV (reference sequence). DNA for the CDR3: TGTGCCAGCAGTCCCGACAGGGGGCGCGGCACCGGGGAGCTGTTTTTT. Translation: CASSPDRGRGTGELFF.

The rearrangement joins TRBV27 to TRBJ2-5; 14 nucleotides line up with TRBD2. V shed 5 bases and J 3 bases; nucleotides not matched to a gene: 5. The CDR3 is 16 amino acids. CDR1 and CDR2 (germline): MNHEY, SMNVEV (reference sequence). For the CDR3, the DNA is TGTGCCAGCAGTCTAAGGGGACTAGCGGGAGAAGAGACCCAGTACTTC. The encoded protein is CASSLRGLAGEETQYF.

This clone occurred many times. The chain uses TRBV7-9 and TRBJ1-3; a weak D match, TRBD1 (5 bases). The CDR3 loop spans 15 amino acids. Trimming removed 2 bases at V and 0 bases at J, with 8 bases between. Germline loops: CDR1 SEHNR, CDR2 FQNEAQ (reference sequence). The CDR3: CASSLSGSSGNTIYF. The DNA of the CDR3 is TGTGCCAGCAGCTTATCAGGGAGCTCTGGAAACACCATATATTTT.

The gene calls are TRBV11-2 and TRBJ2-3, with 7 bases fitting TRBD2. There are 13 residues in the CDR3. V lost 6 bases to trimming and J lost 14 bases; unmatched junction nucleotides: 14. Per the germline V gene, CDR1 is SGHAT and CDR2 is FQNNGV. The CDR3 DNA is TGTGCCAGCAGTCAAGGGGTCCTAGCGGATACGTATTTT. This translates into CASSQGVLADTYF.